The 28 T cell receptor beta chains in this list originate from one sample, sequenced in a study of blood T cell repertoires in COVID-19 (dated by TCRdb to 2019 to 2021). Libraries were built with the immunoSEQ multiplex PCR assay. Not all clones reach the TCRdb copy of this immuneACCESS table, which keeps in-frame sequences only. Checked studies attribute under half of the gap to unresolved V genes and leave the rest unexplained. The sample table lists some 400,000 clones, about 90% of them with a count of one. 6.5% of the sample goes to the ten largest clones. Sequencing was done on a sample of peripheral blood. These TCRs come from a man between 18 and 29 years old with active or convalescent COVID-19.

The chain combines TRBV28 with TRBJ2-1; the match to TRBD2 covers 7 bases. The CDR3 extends over 14 amino acids. The germline gives CDR1 MDHEN, CDR2 SYDVKM. J gave up 4 bases and V 8 bases, and 8 bases lay outside the gene matches. Here the CDR3 DNA reads TGTGCCAGCGGAAACGGGGGGAATTACAATGAGCAGTTCTTC. Protein product: CASGNGGNYNEQFF.

The rearrangement links TRBV4-2 to TRBJ1-6; no definite D call. CDR1 and CDR2 from the germline V gene are LGHNA and YNFKEQ. This CDR3 has 14 residues. Trimming pared 7 bases from V and 8 bases from J, leaving 15 bases between. Here the CDR3 DNA reads TGTGCCAGCACCCCAAGGAGCTGGGATTCACCCCTCCACTTT. It is translated as CASTPRSWDSPLHF.

The chain has TRBV27 and TRBJ1-1; no clear D. This CDR3 has 15 residues. CDR1 is MNHEY, CDR2 SMNVEV, per germline (reference sequence). V was trimmed by 3 bases and J by 0 bases, leaving 11 bases between them. This CDR3 reads CASSLLGSLNTEAFF. CDR3 bases: TGTGCCAGCAGTTTGCTGGGCAGCCTGAACACTGAAGCTTTCTTT.

This clone was seen only once. The chain is built from TRBV5-1 and TRBJ2-5, with a possible D match to TRBD2 (6 bases). Germline-derived CDR1 and CDR2 are SGHRS and YFSETQ. This CDR3 spans 18 amino acids. With 0 bases removed from V and 4 bases from J, the gap between germline ends came to 22 bases. CDR3 sequence (DNA): TGCGCCAGCAGCTTGGCGACAGCGGCGGCACTAGCTTTAGAGACCCAGTACTTC. It yields the protein CASSLATAAALALETQYF.

The rearrangement uses TRBV4-1 and TRBJ2-1; D might be TRBD1 (5 bases). The CDR3 spans 13 residues. The germline V gene encodes CDR1 MGHRA and CDR2 YSYEKL. The V end lost 2 bases, the J end lost 8 bases, and 10 bases lay between the germline ends. CDR3 in amino acids: CASSQRGSDEQFF. The DNA for the CDR3 is TGCGCCAGCAGCCAAAGGGGTTCCGATGAGCAGTTCTTC.

The rearrangement joins TRBV19 to TRBJ1-6; 7 positions match TRBD1. The trim removed 3 bases at V and 8 bases at J, leaving 7 bases unmatched. Germline V gene sequence: CDR1 LNHDA, CDR2 SQIVND (reference sequence). The CDR3 has 15 residues. The CDR3 nucleotides are TGTGCCAGTAGTATCGGTGGCAGGGGGTATTCACCCCTCCACTTT. Translating gives CASSIGGRGYSPLHF.

The V call is TRBV6-2 or TRBV6-3, the J call TRBJ2-3; the match to TRBD2 covers 7 bases. The CDR3 has 13 residues. Trimming took 6 bases from V and 5 from J; bases not matched to a gene: 5. CDR1 MNHEY and CDR2 SVGEGT come from the germline V gene. The CDR3 spells CASSGRPGDTQYF. CDR3 bases: TGTGCCAGCAGCGGGAGGCCTGGAGATACGCAGTATTTT.

This chain links TRBV11-2 with TRBJ1-2; D uncertain. The germline gives CDR1 SGHAT, CDR2 FQNNGV. The CDR3 covers 14 residues. V was trimmed by 1 base and J by 2 bases, leaving 8 bases between them. The CDR3 spells CASSLVGGNYGYTF. CDR3 bases: TGTGCCAGCAGCTTAGTGGGAGGGAACTATGGCTACACCTTC.

This chain uses TRBV19 with TRBJ2-3; 9 bases fit TRBD2. V shed 4 bases and J 6 bases; nucleotides not matched to a gene: 5. CDR3 length: 14 amino acids. Germline V lookup: CDR1 LNHDA, CDR2 SQIVND (reference sequence). CDR3 sequence (DNA): TGTGCCAGTAGTAACCTAGCGGGGCACGATACGCAGTATTTT. Its protein is CASSNLAGHDTQYF.

This clone was detected a few times. The chain uses TRBV4-2 and TRBJ1-4; possible D gene TRBD1, 5 bases. Germline V gene sequence: CDR1 LGHNA, CDR2 YNFKEQ. CDR3 size: 16 residues. Deletions cut 1 base from V and 1 base from J, with 10 bases between. In nucleotides, the CDR3 is TGTGCCAGCAGCCAAGTCGTGCAGGGAACTAATGAAAAACTGTTTTTT. It is translated as CASSQVVQGTNEKLFF.

The rearrangement joins TRBV19 to TRBJ1-6; the match to TRBD1 covers 10 bases. Germline V gives CDR1 LNHDA, CDR2 SQIVND (reference sequence). J gave up 10 bases and V 5 bases, and 11 bases lay outside the gene matches. This CDR3 has 16 amino acids. This CDR3 reads CASSPGPGQGRSPLHF. As DNA, the CDR3 is TGTGCCAGTAGTCCGGGCCCGGGACAGGGGAGATCACCCCTCCACTTT.

This chain connects TRBV6-5 to TRBJ2-7; TRBD2 agrees at 7 bases. The CDR3 has 15 residues. The germline gives CDR1 MNHEY, CDR2 SVGAGI. The V segment lost 6 bases and the J segment 0 bases; nucleotides outside the gene matches: 8. The CDR3 region is CASRSGTTGSYEQYF. The DNA for the CDR3 is TGTGCCAGCAGATCCGGGACTACTGGCTCCTACGAGCAGTACTTC.

Comment on this clone: Other DNA sequences in this specimen translate into the identical CDR3. The chain combines TRBV7-9 with TRBJ1-1; D gene uncertain. V was clipped by 2 bases and J by 5 bases, with 6 bases between them. This CDR3 has 12 amino acids. Germline CDR1 is SEHNR and CDR2 is FQNEAQ (reference sequence). CDR3 in DNA: TGTGCCAGCAGCTTATCGGGGACTGAAGCTTTCTTT. As protein: CASSLSGTEAFF.

The rearrangement uses TRBV19 and TRBJ1-6, with D perhaps matching TRBD1 (5 bases). The germline V and J ends were trimmed by 4 bases and 5 bases, with 9 bases remaining between them. The germline gives CDR1 LNHDA, CDR2 SQIVND (reference sequence). The CDR3 has 14 residues. Here the CDR3 reads CASSTGGNNSPLHF. For the CDR3, the DNA is TGTGCCAGTAGTACCGGGGGAAATAATTCACCCCTCCACTTT.

The chain carries TRBV19 and TRBJ1-1; D gene unclear. The CDR3 runs 13 residues. V dropped 4 bases and J dropped 2 bases, with 8 bases sitting between them. Germline loops: CDR1 LNHDA, CDR2 SQIVND (reference sequence). CDR3 nucleotide sequence: TGTGCCAGTAGTACGCACATAAACACTGAAGCTTTCTTT. This sequence encodes CASSTHINTEAFF.

The chain carries TRBV5-3 and TRBJ2-7; 7 nucleotides agree with TRBD1. TRBV5-3 is treated as an ORF (open reading frame) with a function not yet certain. V was pared by 3 bases and J by 1 base, with 4 bases of the junction left unmatched. The length of the CDR3 is 14 residues. The CDR3 nucleotides read TGTGCCAGAAGCTCGCCGGGACAGTCCTACGAGCAGTACTTC. Amino acids: CARSSPGQSYEQYF.

V gene TRBV5-5 combines with J gene TRBJ2-1, with 11 nucleotides matching TRBD2. The germline CDR1 and CDR2 sequences are SGHKS and YYEKEE (reference sequence). V lost 2 bases and J lost 2; bases outside the gene matches: 3. There are 16 residues in the CDR3. The CDR3 nucleotides read TGTGCCAGCAGCTTCCTAGCGGGGGGACCCTACAATGAGCAGTTCTTC. It is translated as CASSFLAGGPYNEQFF.

The V call is TRBV27, the J call TRBJ2-2; 9 bases line up with TRBD2. Trimming took 7 bases from V and 5 from J; bases not matched to a gene: 8. The CDR3 is 15 amino acids. Germline assignment: CDR1 MNHEY and CDR2 SMNVEV (reference sequence). In DNA form, the CDR3 reads TGTGCCAGCACCAGCCTAGCGGGAAGAACCGGGGAGCTGTTTTTT. Translation gives CASTSLAGRTGELFF.

This chain uses TRBV3-1 (or the pseudogene TRBV3-2) with TRBJ1-1, with TRBD1 matching 7 bases. Germline lookup yields CDR1 LGHDT and CDR2 YNNKEL (reference sequence). V trimming: 5 bases; J trimming: 3 bases; junction bases outside the gene matches: 3. The CDR3 totals 13 residues. The CDR3 loop reads CASSTDRDTEAFF. CDR3 nucleotides: TGTGCCAGCAGCACAGACAGGGACACTGAAGCTTTCTTT.

This sequence joins TRBV3-1 (or the pseudogene TRBV3-2) and TRBJ2-7; 9 bases map to TRBD2. The V segment lost 1 base and the J segment 5 bases; nucleotides outside the gene matches: 15. This CDR3 region has 18 residues. Germline V CDR1 and CDR2: LGHDT, YNNKEL (reference sequence). The CDR3 coding sequence is TGTGCCAGCAGCCAAGCGCCCCTGCGGGTAGCGGGAGTCCACGAGCAGTACTTC. Its protein product is CASSQAPLRVAGVHEQYF.

The V and J genes are TRBV24-1 and TRBJ2-5; 10 bases agree with TRBD1. J lost 3 bases, V lost 3 bases, and 3 bases had no gene match. Germline CDR1 reads KGHDR; CDR2 reads SFDVKD. The CDR3 has 15 residues. CDR3 DNA: TGTGCCACCAGTGATCCGGGACAGGGGAAAGAGACCCAGTACTTC. Translated, it gives CATSDPGQGKETQYF.

This chain links TRBV4-2 with TRBJ2-1; 12 bases are a match to TRBD2. The CDR3 covers 16 residues. Trimming at V came to 4 bases and at J to 8 bases, leaving 9 bases not matched to a gene. Germline loops: CDR1 LGHNA, CDR2 YNFKEQ. The CDR3 coding sequence is TGTGCCAGCAGCCCGCGACTAGCGGGGGATACGGATGAGCAGTTCTTC. Protein: CASSPRLAGDTDEQFF.

A remark on this clone: Compared with germline, one end of the junction differs, possibly owing to a read error. The chain links TRBV6-1 to TRBJ2-6; 8 nucleotides match TRBD1. Germline assignment: CDR1 MNHNS and CDR2 SASEGT. CDR3 length: 20 amino acids. The CDR3 protein is CASSEPTWTGMSSGANVLTF. The DNA for the CDR3 is TGTGCCAGCAGTGAACCTACATGGACAGGGATGTCCTCTGGGGCCAACGTGCTGACTTTC.

About this clone: In the same sample, other DNA sequences code for this CDR3. The V call is TRBV27, the J call TRBJ1-1, with TRBD1 matching over 7 bases. This CDR3 is built from 12 residues. The J segment lost 8 bases and the V segment lost 6 bases, leaving 6 bases of the junction unmatched. CDR1 is MNHEY and CDR2 is SMNVEV in the germline V gene (reference sequence). CDR3 nucleotides: TGTGCCAGCAGCTTGACAGGGACAGAAGCTTTCTTT. Amino acids: CASSLTGTEAFF.

The rearrangement links TRBV19 to TRBJ1-3, with D tentatively TRBD1 (5 bases). The CDR3 runs 14 residues. Trimming took off 6 bases at V and 4 bases at J, with 13 bases between the two ends. Germline V CDR1 and CDR2: LNHDA, SQIVND (reference sequence). CDR3 loop: CASSRTGVGNTIYF. The CDR3 coding sequence is TGTGCCAGTAGCCGAACGGGGGTCGGAAACACCATATATTTT. Together with reference TRBV19 and TRBJ1-3, the CDR3 gives the full variable domain: DGGITQSPKYLFRKEGQNVTLSCEQNLNHDAMYWYRQDPGQGLRLIYYSQIVNDFQKGDIAEGYSVSREKKESFPLTVTSAQKNPTAFYLCASSRTGVGNTIYFGEGSWLTVV.

The V and J genes are TRBV5-1 and TRBJ2-2; 7 bases are shared with TRBD1. Germline V gene data show CDR1 as SGHRS and CDR2 as YFSETQ. This CDR3 contains 15 residues. V was clipped by 3 bases and J by 6 bases; unmatched bases: 8. The CDR3 region has the DNA TGCGCCAGCAGCTGGCGACAGGGTGGGTCCGGGGAGCTGTTTTTT. This translates into CASSWRQGGSGELFF.

This clone was recorded once. The genes are TRBV6-6 and TRBJ1-6, with 9 bases identical to TRBD1. The CDR3 is 13 residues long. The germline CDR1 and CDR2 sequences are MNHNY and SVGAGI (reference sequence). V lost 2 bases and J lost 10; bases outside the gene matches: 0. The CDR3 loop reads CASSYGTGSPLHF. The CDR3 coding sequence is TGTGCCAGCAGTTACGGGACAGGGTCACCCCTCCACTTT.

This clone was seen only once. The chain employs TRBV13 and TRBJ2-1, with D possibly being TRBD2 (6 bases). Trimming shortened V by 0 bases and J by 6 bases, and 12 bases separated the two germline ends. From germline, CDR1 is PRHDT and CDR2 FYEKMQ (reference sequence). This CDR3 has 15 residues. The CDR3 nucleotides read TGTGCCAGCAGCTTAGGCCGGCAGGGAGGCAATGAGCAGTTCTTC. It encodes CASSLGRQGGNEQFF.